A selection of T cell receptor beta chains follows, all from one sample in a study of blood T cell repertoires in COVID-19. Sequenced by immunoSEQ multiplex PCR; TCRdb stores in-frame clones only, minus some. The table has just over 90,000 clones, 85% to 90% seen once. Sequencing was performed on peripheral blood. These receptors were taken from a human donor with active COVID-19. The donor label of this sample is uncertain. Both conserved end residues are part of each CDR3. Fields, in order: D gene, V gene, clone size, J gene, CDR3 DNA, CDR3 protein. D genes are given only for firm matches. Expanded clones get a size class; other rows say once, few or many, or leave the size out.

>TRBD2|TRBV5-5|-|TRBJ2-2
TGTGCCAGCAGCTTGTATGGCGGGGGGGCGACCGGGGAGCTGTTTTTT
CASSLYGGGATGELFF
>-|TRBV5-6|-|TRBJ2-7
TGTGCCAGCAGCCACGAACAGGGACATGGTCCCTACTACGAGCAGTACTTC
CASSHEQGHGPYYEQYF
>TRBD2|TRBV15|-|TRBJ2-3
TGTGCCACCAGCTTGAGCCTCGGACTAGCGGGGGGGGAACTCACAGATACGCAGTATTTT
CATSLSLGLAGGELTDTQYF
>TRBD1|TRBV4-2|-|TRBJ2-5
TGTGCCAGCAGCCACACAGGGGAGCAGGAGACCCAGTACTTC
CASSHTGEQETQYF
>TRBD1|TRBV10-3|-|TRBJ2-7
TGTGCCATCAAGGGGACAGGCATATACGAGCAGTACTTC
CAIKGTGIYEQYF
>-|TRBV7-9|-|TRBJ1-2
TGTGCCAGCAGCCCCGAGGGGTTGACAGGTTTTAACTATGGCTACACCTTC
CASSPEGLTGFNYGYTF
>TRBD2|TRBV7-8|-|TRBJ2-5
TGTGCCAGCAGCTCCCGGCCTCGCCTAGCGGGGGCAGAGACCCAGTACTTC
CASSSRPRLAGAETQYF
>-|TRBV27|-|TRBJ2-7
TGTGCCAGCAGTTCGTCCACGGACGAGCAGTACTTC
CASSSSTDEQYF
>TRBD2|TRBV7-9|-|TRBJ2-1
TGTGCCAGCAGCTCGGGACTAGCGGATGGGTACAATGAGCAGTTCTTC
CASSSGLADGYNEQFF
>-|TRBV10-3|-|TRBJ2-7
TGTGCCACTGGGCCCAACTACGAGCAGTACTTC
CATGPNYEQYF
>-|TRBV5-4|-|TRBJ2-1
TGTGCCAGCAGGGCCTCCTACAATGAGCAGTTCTTC
CASRASYNEQFF
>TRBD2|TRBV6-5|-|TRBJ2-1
TGTGCCAGCAGACCCCGGGGGGGCTCCTACAATGAGCAGTTCTTC
CASRPRGGSYNEQFF
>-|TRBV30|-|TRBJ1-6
TGTGCCTGGAGTTCTGACTCCTGGCGGGGTAATTCACCCCTCCACTTT
CAWSSDSWRGNSPLHF
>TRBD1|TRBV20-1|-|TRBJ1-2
TGCAGTGCTAGTCCAACCGGGACAGCCTATGGCTACACCTTC
CSASPTGTAYGYTF
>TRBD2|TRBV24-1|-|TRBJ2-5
TGTGCCACCAGTGATTCCCGACTAGCGGGGGGAGGGGAGACCCAGTACTTC
CATSDSRLAGGGETQYF
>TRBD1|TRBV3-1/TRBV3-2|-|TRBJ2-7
TGTGCCAGCATGCCCCGGGACAGGGGGCGCGAGCAGTACTTC
CASMPRDRGREQYF
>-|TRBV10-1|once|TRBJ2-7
TGCGCCAGCCAACAGGGACCCGGTTGCTACGAGCAGTACTTC
CASQQGPGCYEQYF
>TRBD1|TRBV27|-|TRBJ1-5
TGTGCCAGCAGTTCCAATAGACAGGGCTTTTGGGAGCCCCAGCATTTT
CASSSNRQGFWEPQHF
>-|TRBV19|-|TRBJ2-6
TGTGCCAGTAGTCCCGTCTCCTCTGGGGCCAACGTCCTGACTTTC
CASSPVSSGANVLTF
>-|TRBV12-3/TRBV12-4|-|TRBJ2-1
TGTGCCAGCAGTTTAGGTCCCCGGGGTGAGCAGTTCTTC
CASSLGPRGEQFF
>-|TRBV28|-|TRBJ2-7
TGTGCCAGCAGTACAGCACCTGGGGCAGGACGTCACATCTCCTACGAGCAGTACTTC
CASSTAPGAGRHISYEQYF
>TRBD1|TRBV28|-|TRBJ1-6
TGTGCCAGCAGTCCAGGGGGAATTTTTTCACCCCTCCACTTT
CASSPGGIFSPLHF
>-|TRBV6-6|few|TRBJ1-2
TGTGCCAGCAGCTCCGACACTACGGGAGGCTACACCTTC
CASSSDTTGGYTF
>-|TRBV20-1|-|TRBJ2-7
TGCAGTGCTAGGCGATCCTACGAGCAGTACTTC
CSARRSYEQYF
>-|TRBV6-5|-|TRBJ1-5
TGTGCCAGCAGTAGACAGCTAAATAGCAATCAGCCCCAGCATTTT
CASSRQLNSNQPQHF
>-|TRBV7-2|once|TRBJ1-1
TGTGCCAGCAGCTTAATGGGGCAGTTGAACACTGAAGCTTTCTTT
CASSLMGQLNTEAFF
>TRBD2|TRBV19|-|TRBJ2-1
TGTGCCAGTAGTATATGGCGGGGGGGCTCCTACAATGAGCAGTTCTTC
CASSIWRGGSYNEQFF
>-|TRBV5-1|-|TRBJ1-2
TGCGCCAGCAGGGTGTCACAATTAAAAGACTACACCTTC
CASRVSQLKDYTF
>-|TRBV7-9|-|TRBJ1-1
TGTGCCAGCAGCTTATCGAGGGACACTGAAGCTTTCTTT
CASSLSRDTEAFF
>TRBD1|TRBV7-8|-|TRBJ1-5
TGTGCCAGCAGCCGAGACAGGGCGCCCAATCAGCCCCAGCATTTT
CASSRDRAPNQPQHF
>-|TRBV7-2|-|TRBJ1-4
TGTGCCAGCAGCTTAACAGGACCACAAACTAATGAAAAACTGTTTTTT
CASSLTGPQTNEKLFF
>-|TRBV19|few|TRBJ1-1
TGTGCCAGTAGTAGGGCACCGAACACTGAAGCTTTCTTT
CASSRAPNTEAFF
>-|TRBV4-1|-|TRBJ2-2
TGCGCCAGCAGCCAAGGGACACCCAACTCCGCGAACACCGGGGAGCTGTTTTTT
CASSQGTPNSANTGELFF
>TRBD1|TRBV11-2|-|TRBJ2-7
TGTGCCAGCAGCCTGAGTCCCGGGACAGGCTACGAGCAGTACTTC
CASSLSPGTGYEQYF
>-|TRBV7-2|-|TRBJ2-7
TGTGCCAGCAGCCCCTATGGGCGCGAGCAGTACTTC
CASSPYGREQYF
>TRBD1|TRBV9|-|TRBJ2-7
TGTGCCAGCAGCGCCGGACAGGGGAGCTCCTACGAGCAGTACTTC
CASSAGQGSSYEQYF
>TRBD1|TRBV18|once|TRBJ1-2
TGTGCCAGCTCACCACCGGCACAGGGGACTGGCTACACCTTC
CASSPPAQGTGYTF
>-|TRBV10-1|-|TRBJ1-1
TGCGCCAGCAGTGAGTCAGGACCGGGCATAGGGGCTGAAGCTTTCTTT
CASSESGPGIGAEAFF
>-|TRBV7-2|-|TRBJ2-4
TGTGCCAGCAGCTTTGGGGGCGCGGGCCAAAACATTCAGTACTTC
CASSFGGAGQNIQYF
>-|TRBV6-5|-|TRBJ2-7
TGTGCCAGCAGTTACGCGAGGGGGTCCTCCTACGAGCAGTACTTC
CASSYARGSSYEQYF
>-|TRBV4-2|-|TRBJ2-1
TGTGCCAGCAGCCAAGATAATTACGGTAGCTCCTACAATGAGCAGTTCTTC
CASSQDNYGSSYNEQFF
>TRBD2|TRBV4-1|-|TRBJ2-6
TGCGCCAGCAGCCAGCTAGCGGCGTCCTCTGGGGCCAACGTCCTGACTTTC
CASSQLAASSGANVLTF
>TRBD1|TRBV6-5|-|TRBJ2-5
TGTGCCAGCAGACGAAACCCAGGGGGCCAAGAGACCCAGTACTTC
CASRRNPGGQETQYF
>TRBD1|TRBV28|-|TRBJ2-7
TGTGCCAGCAGTTTAGGTCGCTGGTGGGACAGGGGCTACGAGCAGTACTTC
CASSLGRWWDRGYEQYF
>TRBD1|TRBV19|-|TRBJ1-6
TGTGCCAGTAGTATTCGGGGACAGAATTCACCCCTCCACTTT
CASSIRGQNSPLHF
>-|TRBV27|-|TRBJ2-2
TGTGCCAGCAGTCCTTTGGTGGGGGCACTTGGGGAGCTGTTTTTT
CASSPLVGALGELFF
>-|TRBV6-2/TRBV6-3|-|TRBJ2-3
TGTGCCAGCAGTTACTCACAGTGGGGAGGTACGCAGTATTTT
CASSYSQWGGTQYF
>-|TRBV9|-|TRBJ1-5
TGTGCCAGCAGCGTAGTTCCCTCACAGGATAGCAATCAGCCCCAGCATTTT
CASSVVPSQDSNQPQHF
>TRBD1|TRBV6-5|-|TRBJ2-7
TGTGCCAGCAGTTCGGACAGGGGGCCCTACGAGCAGTACTTC
CASSSDRGPYEQYF
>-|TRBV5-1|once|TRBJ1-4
TGCGCCAGCAGCTTGGCCAGGCAGGGAAGTGAAAAACTGTTTTTT
CASSLARQGSEKLFF
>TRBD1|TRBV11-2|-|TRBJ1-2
TGTGCCAGCAGCTTAGCGACGACAGGGTGGTATGGCTACACCTTC
CASSLATTGWYGYTF
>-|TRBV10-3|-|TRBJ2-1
TGTGCCATCAGTGCGGAGGCCCCCAATGAGCAGTTCTTC
CAISAEAPNEQFF
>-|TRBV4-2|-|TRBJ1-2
TGTGCCAGCAGCCAACCGGGAGAAAATAACTATGGCTACACCTTC
CASSQPGENNYGYTF
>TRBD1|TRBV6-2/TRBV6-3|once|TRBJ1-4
TGTGCCAGCAGTTATGGAAGGGGGCAAGGGGAAAAACTGTTTTTT
CASSYGRGQGEKLFF
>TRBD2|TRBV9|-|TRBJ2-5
TGTGCCAGCAGCTCTCCCAGCGGGGGGGCAGGGGAGACCCAGTACTTC
CASSSPSGGAGETQYF
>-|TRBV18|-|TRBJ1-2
TGTGCCAGCTCACAGGGGGACGGCTACACCTTC
CASSQGDGYTF
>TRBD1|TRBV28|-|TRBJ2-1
TGTGCCAGCAGTTTATCGGACAGGGTCTACAATGAGCAGTTCTTC
CASSLSDRVYNEQFF